This is a list of T cell receptor beta chains from one sample in a study of blood T cells in healthy people across ages. One entry per CDR3 protein results from TCRdb running MiXCR on the 5' RACE reads. The data show more than 450,000 distinct CDR3 sequences, over 25% seen once. This sample also appeared in a second study, on T cells of mothers and their children.

The specimen was blood. These receptors all stem from a boy between 2 and 15 years old in good health. Each CDR3 is given with its conserved first and last residue. Fields, in order: V gene, D gene, J gene, clone size, CDR3 DNA, CDR3 protein. The D gene is left open where the match is weak. Some rows mark clone size as missing; the rest say once, few, many or name a class of expanded clone.

>TRBV2|.|TRBJ1-2|.
TGTGCCAGCACCTTTGCCGGGGATGGCTACACCTTC
CASTFAGDGYTF
>TRBV5-1|.|TRBJ2-5|.
TGCGCCAGCAGCTTGGAACTGGCGTTAGAGACCCAGTACTTC
CASSLELALETQYF
>TRBV6-2/TRBV6-3|TRBD1|TRBJ2-5|.
TGTGCCAGCAGTTCACGACAGGGTTGGGAGCAGTACTTC
CASSSRQGWEQYF
>TRBV6-6|.|TRBJ2-1|.
TGTGCCAGCAGTTACACCCGAGGGTTGAGCCATGAGCAGTTCTTC
CASSYTRGLSHEQFF
>TRBV5-4|TRBD1|TRBJ1-4|.
TGTGCCAGCAGCCTTAACAGGGGCGGTGAAGAAAAACTGTTTTTT
CASSLNRGGEEKLFF
>TRBV12-3/TRBV12-4|.|TRBJ2-3|few
TGTGCCAGCAGTTTATCCCCAGATACGCAGTATTTT
CASSLSPDTQYF
>TRBV5-1|.|TRBJ2-5|.
TGCGCCGGCAGCTTGGATCGGGGATCGATAGAGACCCAGTACTTC
CAGSLDRGSIETQYF
>TRBV28|TRBD1|TRBJ2-2|.
TGTGCCAGCAGTTCGCCGGGACAGGGGGCCACCGGGGAGCTGTTTTTT
CASSSPGQGATGELFF
>TRBV4-3|TRBD2|TRBJ2-1|few
TGCGCCAGCAGCCAAGGTTCCCCGGGACTAGCTTACAATGAGCAGTTCTTC
CASSQGSPGLAYNEQFF
>TRBV27|.|TRBJ1-3|.
TGTGCCAGCAGTTTCCACGGAGGGGAAAACACCATATATTTT
CASSFHGGENTIYF
>TRBV7-9|.|TRBJ2-7|.
TGTGCCAGCAGCTCCGGACCAGGGAAGCTCTACGAGCAGTACTTC
CASSSGPGKLYEQYF
>TRBV7-9|TRBD2|TRBJ2-1|few
TGTGCCAGCAGACCGCCGGGACTAGCGGGGGGGCCCGCCCAGAATGAGCAGTTCTTC
CASRPPGLAGGPAQNEQFF
>TRBV5-5|.|TRBJ1-1|many
TGTGCCAGCAGCTTCCTGACAGGTGGGGAAGCTTTCTTT
CASSFLTGGEAFF
>TRBV11-1|TRBD2|TRBJ2-1|.
TGTGCCAGCAGCTTAGGAGCGGGGGGGCTATATGATGAGCAGTTCTTC
CASSLGAGGLYDEQFF
>TRBV5-1|TRBD2|TRBJ2-3|many
TGTGCCAGCAGCCTTACTAGCGGGGGTACAGATACGCAGTATTTT
CASSLTSGGTDTQYF
>TRBV18|.|TRBJ2-3|.
TGTGCCAGCTCACCATGGGCTTATCCCGTTAGCACAGATACGCAGTATTTT
CASSPWAYPVSTDTQYF
>TRBV29-1|TRBD1|TRBJ2-7|.
TGCAGCGTTGAAGATGGGAACAGGGGGAACTACGAGCAGTACTTC
CSVEDGNRGNYEQYF
>TRBV7-9|.|TRBJ2-4|few
TGTGCCAGCAGCGAACAGGGGGGGCCGGCCAAAAACATTCAGTACTTC
CASSEQGGPAKNIQYF
>TRBV18|.|TRBJ2-3|.
TGTGCCAGCTCAAATGGAAGACAGGTGATCGGGGGGCAGTATTTT
CASSNGRQVIGGQYF
>TRBV10-3|TRBD2|TRBJ2-5|.
TGTGCCATCAGTGGGAGTAGCGGGGGCACGGAGACCCAGTACTTC
CAISGSSGGTETQYF
>TRBV25-1|TRBD1|TRBJ2-7|.
TGTGCCAGCAGTGTTGTGCAGCCGGGACAGGTGGATGCCGAGCAGTACTTC
CASSVVQPGQVDAEQYF
>TRBV20-1|.|TRBJ2-4|few
TGCAGTGCTAGAAAGGGGTGGGGGTTAGGAAACATTCAGTACTTC
CSARKGWGLGNIQYF
>TRBV2|TRBD2|TRBJ2-1|.
TGTGCCAGCAGTGAGGATAGCGGGGGTAATGAGCAGTTCTTC
CASSEDSGGNEQFF
>TRBV15|.|TRBJ2-6|.
TGTGCCACCAGCAGAGTTGGTTTTGGGGCCAACGTCCTGACTTTC
CATSRVGFGANVLTF
>TRBV6-5|TRBD1|TRBJ2-5|few
TGTGCCAGCAGTACTCCCGGACAGGGCCAAATGGAGACCCAGTACTTC
CASSTPGQGQMETQYF
>TRBV25-1|.|TRBJ2-5|many
TGTGCCAGCAGCGACGACAAGGACCAAGAGACCCAGTACTTC
CASSDDKDQETQYF
>TRBV11-2|TRBD2|TRBJ2-3|few
TGTGCCAGCAGCTTAGTGGGATCGCGGTTTGCGGGAGAGGCCCTTCCAGATACGCAGTATTTT
CASSLVGSRFAGEALPDTQYF
>TRBV10-3|.|TRBJ2-5|few
TGTGCCATCAGTCCCGGGGTAGCGCGAGAGACCCAGTACTTC
CAISPGVARETQYF
>TRBV29-1|TRBD2|TRBJ2-4|.
TGCAGCGCGACTAGCGCGAAAGCCAAAAACATTCAGTACTTC
CSATSAKAKNIQYF
>TRBV7-2|.|TRBJ2-1|few
TGTGCCAGCAGCTTCAGGGGCGGGCAGTTCTTC
CASSFRGGQFF
>TRBV29-1|.|TRBJ2-5|.
TGCAGCGTTGGCCATGGGGGCAGGGATGAGACCCAGTACTTC
CSVGHGGRDETQYF
>TRBV7-9|.|TRBJ2-5|few
TGTGCCAGCAGCGCGGAACGCTGGCGCCAAGAGACCCAGTACTTC
CASSAERWRQETQYF
>TRBV6-5|TRBD1|TRBJ1-1|.
TGTGCCAGCACTGACTCGACAGGGCCGGAGTGGGCTTTCTTT
CASTDSTGPEWAFF
>TRBV7-6|.|TRBJ2-5|.
TGTGCCAGCAGCCAGCTTGGGCTGGAGACCCAGTACTTC
CASSQLGLETQYF
>TRBV6-5|.|TRBJ2-7|few
TGTGCCAGCAGCCCCACGGGGTCTAAAGACGAGCAGTACTTC
CASSPTGSKDEQYF
>TRBV12-3/TRBV12-4|.|TRBJ1-2|many
TGTGCCAGCAGTCTCCAGGAGGGTCTCTATGGCTACACCTTC
CASSLQEGLYGYTF
>TRBV12-3/TRBV12-4|.|TRBJ1-3|many
TGTGCCAGCAGGCCAGGGGATTTTGGAAACACCATATATTTT
CASRPGDFGNTIYF
>TRBV10-2|.|TRBJ2-5|.
TGCGCCAGCAGCGAAGTGCGGGAGACCCAGTACTTC
CASSEVRETQYF
>TRBV24-1|.|TRBJ2-2|.
TGTGCCGCCAGGGCTTCGAACACCGGGGAGCTGTTTTTT
CAARASNTGELFF
>TRBV10-1|.|TRBJ2-5|.
TGCGCCAGCAGTGAGTCGGGTCAAGAGACCCAGTACTTC
CASSESGQETQYF
>TRBV7-8|TRBD2|TRBJ2-3|few
TGTGCCAGCAGCGTCACCACGGGAGGCTTCACAGATACGCAGTATTTT
CASSVTTGGFTDTQYF
>TRBV4-1|.|TRBJ1-5|few
TGCGCCAGCAGCCTGCGGCCAGGTTGGGGTTTTAGCAATCAGCCCCAGCATTTT
CASSLRPGWGFSNQPQHF
>TRBV5-1|.|TRBJ2-3|.
TGCGCCAGCAGCTTGAGGGACAATAAAGATACGCAGTATTTT
CASSLRDNKDTQYF
>TRBV4-1|.|TRBJ2-2|.
TGCGCCAGCAGCCAAGATGGGGCACTAGTTAACACCGGGGAGCTGTTTTTT
CASSQDGALVNTGELFF
>TRBV7-6|.|TRBJ2-2|few
TGTGCCAGCAGCTTAGCGTGGGGGGCCGGGGAGCTGTTTTTT
CASSLAWGAGELFF
>TRBV6-2/TRBV6-3|.|TRBJ1-5|.
TGTGCCAGCAGTTACCCCCGTGCAGGGTTGCAACAGCCCCAGCATTTT
CASSYPRAGLQQPQHF
>TRBV29-1|TRBD2|TRBJ2-1|few
TGCAGCGTTGCACTAGCGGGACCCTACAATGAGCAGTTCTTC
CSVALAGPYNEQFF
>TRBV6-6|.|TRBJ1-4|few
TGTGCCAGCAGTTACTCTGGGGGACCAGAGGAAAAACTGTTTTTT
CASSYSGGPEEKLFF
>TRBV20-1|.|TRBJ2-1|.
TGCAGTGCTCCTTCCCCTCCGGAGAGCTCCTACAATGAGCAGTTCTTC
CSAPSPPESSYNEQFF
>TRBV20-1|TRBD2|TRBJ2-5|.
TGCAGTGCTAAACGCGGGGGTCAAGAGACCCAGTACTTC
CSAKRGGQETQYF
>TRBV12-3/TRBV12-4|.|TRBJ1-5|few
TGTGCCAGCAGTTTGGCACAGTCCAATCAGCCCCAGCATTTT
CASSLAQSNQPQHF
>TRBV25-1|.|TRBJ1-1|.
TGTGCCAGCAGCGCCAGGGCTGAAGCTTTCTTT
CASSARAEAFF
>TRBV20-1|TRBD2|TRBJ2-5|.
TGCAGTGCCGCTGCACTAGCGGGAGTACGAGAGACCCAGTACTTC
CSAAALAGVRETQYF
>TRBV6-6|.|TRBJ2-2|few
TGTGCCAGCCACCCTAGGCAGGGGATCACCGGGGAGCTGTTTTTT
CASHPRQGITGELFF
>TRBV7-9|TRBD1|TRBJ1-1|many
TGTGCCAGCAGCCAACAGGGGCCTCGGGGGAACACTGAAGCTTTCTTT
CASSQQGPRGNTEAFF
>TRBV3-1|TRBD2|TRBJ2-1|.
TGTGCCAGCAGCCCGCGGCGGGGGGTGTCCTACAATGAGCAGTTCTTC
CASSPRRGVSYNEQFF
>TRBV9|TRBD2|TRBJ2-5|.
TGTGCCAGCAGCTTTAAAAGCGGGGACCAAGAGACCCAGTACTTC
CASSFKSGDQETQYF
>TRBV10-3|TRBD2|TRBJ2-5|.
TGTGCCATCAGCCCGGGACTAGCGGGGGGACCCGGGTATGGGACCCAGTACTTC
CAISPGLAGGPGYGTQYF
>TRBV14|TRBD1|TRBJ1-4|.
TGTGCCAGCAGCCCGCCAGGACAGGGCGAAAAACTGTTTTTT
CASSPPGQGEKLFF